A single sample is the source of the 24 T cell receptor beta chains below, sequenced in a study of cytomegalovirus exposure and HLA in healthy donors. The study ran its PCR with 60 Vbeta and 13 Jbeta primers. Sequenced by immunoSEQ multiplex PCR; TCRdb stores in-frame clones only, minus some. Of 110,000 to 150,000 clones detected, less than 85% appear once; the ten largest clones hold roughly 2%. Sample: PBMCs. The receptors shown here come from a woman aged 55-70 years in good health and CMV-seropositive.

The chain has TRBV18 and TRBJ2-5; 9 nucleotides match TRBD1. CDR3 length: 14 amino acids. Per the germline V gene, CDR1 is KGHSH and CDR2 is LQKENI. Unmatched junction bases numbered 7, after V lost 6 bases and J lost 5 bases. The CDR3 DNA reads TGTGCCAGCTCTCTCCGGACAGGGGATGAGACCCAGTACTTC. Its protein product is CASSLRTGDETQYF.

The chain couples TRBV19 to TRBJ1-4; 7 nucleotides line up with TRBD1. Germline CDR1 LNHDA, CDR2 SQIVND (reference sequence). This CDR3 spans 14 amino acids. Trimming took 5 bases from V and 7 from J; bases not matched to a gene: 7. CDR3 residues: CASSVQRGLEKLFF. The CDR3 DNA follows: TGTGCCAGTAGTGTGCAGAGGGGGCTTGAAAAACTGTTTTTT.

This chain joins TRBV19 and TRBJ1-5; perhaps TRBD1 as D (5 bases). This CDR3 has 14 amino acids. Looked up from germline, CDR1 is LNHDA and CDR2 is SQIVND (reference sequence). The V end was cut by 1 base, the J end by 3 bases, with 7 bases between. The DNA for the CDR3 is TGTGCCAGTAGTATAGGACAGTACAATCAGCCCCAGCATTTT. Protein sequence: CASSIGQYNQPQHF. Supplemented by reference TRBV19 and TRBJ1-5, the full variable domain reads DGGITQSPKYLFRKEGQNVTLSCEQNLNHDAMYWYRQDPGQGLRLIYYSQIVNDFQKGDIAEGYSVSREKKESFPLTVTSAQKNPTAFYLCASSIGQYNQPQHFGDGTRLSIL.

V gene TRBV19 combines with J gene TRBJ1-1, with D perhaps TRBD1 (6 bases). This CDR3 has 13 residues. Germline CDR1 and CDR2: LNHDA and SQIVND (reference sequence). With 5 bases removed from V and 3 bases from J, the gap between germline ends came to 10 bases. CDR3 bases: TGTGCCAGTAGTCGCTACAGGGACACTGAAGCTTTCTTT. Translation gives CASSRYRDTEAFF.

There are a few counts of this clone. An end of the junction differs from the germline gene, which may be a read error. For the CDR3, the DNA is TGTGCCTGGACCGCCGGGGGAAAGGATTCGCCCCTCCACTTT. It encodes CAWTAGGKDSPLHF. The chain couples TRBV30 to TRBJ1-6, with a possible D match to TRBD1 (5 bases). CDR3 length equals 14 residues. Germline-derived CDR1 and CDR2 are GTSNPN and SVGIG (reference sequence).

V is TRBV19 and J is TRBJ2-7; D is possibly TRBD1 (6 bases). CDR3 length: 13 amino acids. Germline V lookup: CDR1 LNHDA, CDR2 SQIVND (reference sequence). V was trimmed by 6 bases and J by 2 bases, leaving 11 bases between them. The CDR3 loop reads CASSYGQTYEQYF. The CDR3 bases are TGTGCCAGTAGCTATGGACAGACCTACGAGCAGTACTTC.

V gene TRBV5-1 combines with J gene TRBJ2-1; no clear D. This CDR3 has 15 residues. Germline assignment: CDR1 SGHRS and CDR2 YFSETQ. V was trimmed by 0 bases and J by 0 bases, leaving 7 bases between them. The CDR3 DNA is TGCGCCAGCAGCTTGGACAGTCGCTCCTACAATGAGCAGTTCTTC. Amino acids: CASSLDSRSYNEQFF.

The chain employs TRBV27 and TRBJ1-1; 9 bases align to TRBD1. Germline lookup yields CDR1 MNHEY and CDR2 SMNVEV (reference sequence). The CDR3 loop spans 14 amino acids. The V and J ends lost 4 bases and 4 bases, in that order; junction bases with no gene match: 4. CDR3 nucleotides: TGTGCCAGCAGTTACAGGGGGCCGGCCACTGAAGCTTTCTTT. Translation gives CASSYRGPATEAFF.

This clone was picked up a small number of times. The chain couples TRBV10-2 to TRBJ2-7, with TRBD2 as a possible D gene (6 bases). Trimming shortened V by 0 bases and J by 3 bases, and 9 bases separated the two germline ends. CDR1 WSHSY and CDR2 SAAADI come from the germline V gene. The CDR3 extends over 14 amino acids. The CDR3 DNA reads as TGCGCCAGCAGTGAGTCCATGGGGGGCTACGAGCAGTACTTC. Protein product: CASSESMGGYEQYF.

The rearrangement links TRBV6-5 to TRBJ2-5; D is possibly TRBD2 (6 bases). The CDR3 is 14 residues long. The V end lost 2 bases, the J end lost 3 bases, and 10 bases lay between the germline ends. The V gene's germline CDR1 is MNHEY and CDR2 SVGAGI. The DNA for the CDR3 is TGTGCCAGCAGTTACGGAGGGCCTAAAGAGACCCAGTACTTC. Encoded protein: CASSYGGPKETQYF.

The chain carries TRBV2 and TRBJ1-3; no clear D. Germline-derived CDR1 and CDR2 are SNHLY and FYNNEI. V was shortened by 3 bases and J by 0 bases, with 6 bases between the two germline ends. The CDR3 runs 14 residues. The CDR3 is CASSEQFSGNTIYF. As DNA, the CDR3 is TGTGCCAGCAGTGAGCAGTTCTCTGGAAACACCATATATTTT.

V usage is TRBV6-6 and J usage is TRBJ2-3, with unresolved D. The germline V gene has CDR1 MNHNY and CDR2 SVGAGI (reference sequence). Trimming left V 6 bases short and J 3 bases short, with 4 bases between. The CDR3 contains 11 residues. For the CDR3, the DNA is TGTGCCAGCAGACAGACAGATACGCAGTATTTT. Its protein product is CASRQTDTQYF.

This chain connects TRBV27 to TRBJ1-1, with D unclear. The length of the CDR3 is 13 residues. With 3 bases removed from V and 0 bases from J, the gap between germline ends came to 5 bases. CDR1 and CDR2 (germline): MNHEY, SMNVEV (reference sequence). This CDR3 is CASSLEVNTEAFF. Here the CDR3 DNA reads TGTGCCAGCAGTTTGGAGGTGAACACTGAAGCTTTCTTT.

The chain links TRBV30 to TRBJ1-2, with 8 bases aligning to TRBD1. The CDR3 runs 14 residues. Trimming at V came to 0 bases and at J to 8 bases, leaving 8 bases not matched to a gene. Germline CDR1 GTSNPN, CDR2 SVGIG (reference sequence). The CDR3 reads CAWSVGGQGGGYTF. The CDR3 DNA sequence: TGTGCCTGGAGTGTTGGAGGACAGGGCGGGGGCTACACCTTC. The full variable domain, with the rest looked up from reference TRBV30 and TRBJ1-2, is SQTIHQWPATLVQPVGSPLSLECTVEGTSNPNLYWYRQAAGRGLQLLFYSVGIGQISSEVPQNLSASRPQDRQFILSSKKLLLSDSGFYLCAWSVGGQGGGYTFGSGTRLTVV.

This clone was observed a single time. J is TRBJ2-5 and V is TRBV7-9, with TRBD2 as a possible D gene (5 bases). Trimming removed 6 bases from V and 1 base from J, with 18 bases in between. CDR1 and CDR2 (germline): SEHNR, FQNEAQ (reference sequence). There are 16 residues in the CDR3. The DNA for the CDR3 is TGTGCCAGCAGTCACCCCCTACTAGGGCGCCAAGAGACCCAGTACTTC. Amino acid sequence: CASSHPLLGRQETQYF.

This clone was counted a few times. Other DNA sequences in the same sample also yield this CDR3. The chain joins TRBV28 to TRBJ1-2; possibly TRBD1 for D (6 bases). From germline, CDR1 is MDHEN and CDR2 SYDVKM. Trimming took off 5 bases at V and 8 bases at J, with 12 bases between the two ends. CDR3 length: 12 amino acids. The chain's CDR3 is CASSVGQGGYTF. As DNA, the CDR3 is TGTGCCAGCAGTGTGGGACAAGGCGGCTACACCTTC.

This chain links TRBV2 with TRBJ2-1; no definite D call. The CDR3 consists of 12 residues. The germline gives CDR1 SNHLY, CDR2 FYNNEI. The V gene lost 8 bases and the J gene lost 5 bases, with 10 bases spanning the gap. CDR3: CASRRANNEQFF. CDR3 DNA: TGTGCCAGCCGGAGAGCGAACAATGAGCAGTTCTTC.

This chain joins TRBV9 and TRBJ1-2; 7 nucleotides align to TRBD1. The germline gives CDR1 SGDLS, CDR2 YYNGEE. After removal of 4 bases from V and 2 bases from J, the junction contained 8 bases not matched to a gene. CDR3 length: 15 residues. CDR3 in amino acids: CASSTRDSGNYGYTF. The CDR3 DNA is TGTGCCAGCAGCACGAGGGACAGCGGGAACTATGGCTACACCTTC.

This chain joins TRBV28 and TRBJ1-5, with 7 positions matching TRBD1. This CDR3 has 13 residues. Germline assignment: CDR1 MDHEN and CDR2 SYDVKM. V trimming: 7 bases; J trimming: 5 bases; junction bases outside the gene matches: 5. CDR3 sequence (DNA): TGTGCCAGCACCGGGGACAGTCATCAGCCCCAGCATTTT. Translated, it gives CASTGDSHQPQHF.

This clone occurred a few times. V is TRBV29-1 and J is TRBJ2-1; 15 bases match TRBD2. The CDR3 covers 15 residues. CDR1 and CDR2 (germline): SQVTM, ANQGSEA. The V segment lost 7 bases and the J segment 10 bases; nucleotides outside the gene matches: 11. The CDR3 spells CSAGLGLAGGKEQFF. The CDR3 region has the DNA TGCAGCGCGGGATTGGGACTAGCGGGAGGCAAGGAGCAGTTCTTC.

On this clone itself: The same CDR3 also results from other DNA sequences found in this sample. The chain employs TRBV5-1 and TRBJ2-7; maybe TRBD2 (5 bases). This CDR3 has 14 amino acids. Germline V gene sequence: CDR1 SGHRS, CDR2 YFSETQ. With 0 bases removed from V and 1 base from J, the gap between germline ends came to 8 bases. Here the CDR3 reads CASSLDPGSYEQYF. Written as DNA, the CDR3 is TGCGCCAGCAGCTTGGATCCGGGATCCTACGAGCAGTACTTC. Using reference TRBV5-1 and TRBJ2-7 for the parts outside the CDR3, the full variable domain is KAGVTQTPRYLIKTRGQQVTLSCSPISGHRSVSWYQQTPGQGLQFLFEYFSETQRNKGNFPGRFSGRQFSNSRSEMNVSTLELGDSALYLCASSLDPGSYEQYFGPGTRLTVT.

The chain links TRBV9 to TRBJ1-3; 12 bases match TRBD1. This CDR3 is 16 amino acids long. Germline V gene lookup returns CDR1 SGDLS and CDR2 YYNGEE. V was pared by 3 bases and J by 3 bases, with 4 bases of the junction left unmatched. CDR3 amino acids: CASSEGQGALGNTIYF. CDR3 nucleotides: TGTGCCAGCAGCGAGGGACAGGGGGCGCTTGGAAACACCATATATTTT.

The chain is built from TRBV6-5 and TRBJ2-3, with 8 bases matching TRBD1. The CDR3 loop spans 14 amino acids. The germline gives CDR1 MNHEY, CDR2 SVGAGI. Trimming removed 6 bases from V and 6 bases from J; junction bases left unmatched: 8. CDR3 sequence: CASRGTGFSDTQYF. In DNA form, the CDR3 reads TGTGCCAGCAGAGGGACAGGATTCTCGGATACGCAGTATTTT.

V gene TRBV21-1 combines with J gene TRBJ2-3; the DNA was not used to check the table's D call, TRBD2. TRBV21-1 is marked as a pseudogene. CDR3 length: 18 amino acids. In DNA form, the CDR3 reads TGTGCCAGCAGCGGGCGGGAGAAAAAAGGGGCAGAGGCAGATACGCAGTATTTT. Its translation is CASSGREKKGAEADTQYF.